The 23 T cell receptor beta chains below come from one sample, sequenced in a study of T cell changes during pregnancy in multiple sclerosis. Profiling relied on immunoSEQ multiplex PCR, and the TCRdb table lists in-frame clones only, not all of them. Of more than 65,000 clones detected, approximately 90% appear once; the ten largest clones hold roughly 2.5%. Sequences were derived from peripheral blood, sampled in the first trimester of pregnancy. The receptors derive from a female donor with multiple sclerosis, enrolled in a pregnancy study.

This chain uses TRBV9 with TRBJ2-2; 10 positions match TRBD2. V lost 0 bases, J lost 5 bases, and 4 bases stayed unmatched. The CDR3 is 16 amino acids. Germline-derived CDR1 and CDR2 are SGDLS and YYNGEE. CDR3 sequence: CASSVVSGRNTGELFF. DNA for the CDR3: TGTGCCAGCAGCGTAGTTAGCGGGAGGAATACCGGGGAGCTGTTTTTT.

The chain has TRBV6-1 and TRBJ2-1; 7 bases align to TRBD1. This CDR3 contains 15 residues. The germline V gene encodes CDR1 MNHNS and CDR2 SASEGT. V trimming: 2 bases; J trimming: 7 bases; junction bases outside the gene matches: 8. The CDR3 here is CASSEQGQSFNEQFF. DNA for the CDR3: TGTGCCAGCAGTGAACAGGGACAGAGTTTTAATGAGCAGTTCTTC.

The rearrangement uses TRBV5-6 and TRBJ2-7; no clear D gene. Germline CDR1 and CDR2: SGHDT and YYEEEE. Trimming left V 1 base short and J 8 bases short, with 16 bases between. This CDR3 is built from 14 residues. As DNA, the CDR3 is TGTGCCAGCAGCTTGAGTTCAGATATTACGAAGCAGTACTTC. The encoded protein is CASSLSSDITKQYF.

The chain couples TRBV7-2 to TRBJ2-7; no clear D. CDR1 is SGHTA and CDR2 is FQGNSA in the germline V gene. The CDR3 extends over 15 amino acids. V lost 3 bases and J lost 5, with 17 bases in between. The CDR3: CASSLTQLFSHEQYF. Here the CDR3 DNA reads TGTGCCAGCAGCTTGACACAGCTTTTTTCCCACGAGCAGTACTTC.

The J gene is TRBJ2-2, the V gene TRBV4-3; possible D gene TRBD2, 5 bases. Germline CDR1 reads LGHNA; CDR2 reads YSLEER. V was shortened by 3 bases and J by 7 bases, with 15 bases between the two germline ends. There are 15 residues in the CDR3. In DNA, the CDR3 is TGCGCCAGCAGCCAGCCCCGGGCTGGAGGCGGGGAGCTGTTTTTT. Translation: CASSQPRAGGGELFF.

The gene calls are TRBV19 and TRBJ2-1; TRBD1 agrees at 10 bases. The germline V gene has CDR1 LNHDA and CDR2 SQIVND (reference sequence). The V segment lost 5 bases and the J segment 8 bases; nucleotides outside the gene matches: 6. The CDR3 loop spans 14 amino acids. The CDR3 DNA reads as TGTGCCAGTAGTTTGGACAGGGGGTACGATGAGCAGTTCTTC. Translating it yields CASSLDRGYDEQFF.

This chain joins TRBV7-6 and TRBJ2-1, with a possible D match to TRBD1 (5 bases). The germline V gene has CDR1 SGHVS and CDR2 FNYEAQ. CDR3 length equals 16 residues. Trimming stripped 3 bases from V and 0 bases from J, with 12 bases between. CDR3 residues: CASSFLVGASYNEQFF. CDR3 nucleotide sequence: TGTGCCAGCAGCTTCCTGGTTGGGGCCTCCTACAATGAGCAGTTCTTC.

CDR3 DNA: TGTGCCAGCAGCTTGGCCGGACAGGGGGGCAACACCGGGGAGCTGTTTTTT. It is translated as CASSLAGQGGNTGELFF. The chain is built from TRBV5-6 and TRBJ2-2, with 10 nucleotides matching TRBD1. Germline V gene data show CDR1 as SGHDT and CDR2 as YYEEEE. The CDR3 has 17 residues. V shed 0 bases and J 2 bases; nucleotides not matched to a gene: 4.

The genes are TRBV28 and TRBJ1-1, with D uncertain. Germline V gives CDR1 MDHEN, CDR2 SYDVKM. Trimming took 7 bases from V and 0 from J, leaving 9 bases between them. The CDR3 totals 13 residues. The CDR3 region has the DNA TGTGCCAGCACCAATGCTATGAACACTGAAGCTTTCTTT. It yields the protein CASTNAMNTEAFF.

The chain joins TRBV14 to TRBJ2-7; 7 bases line up with TRBD2. The CDR3 runs to 13 residues. Germline V gives CDR1 SGHDN, CDR2 FVKESK. The trim removed 3 bases at V and 3 bases at J, leaving 2 bases unmatched. As DNA, the CDR3 is TGTGCCAGCAGCCATCCGGGGGGCTACGAGCAGTACTTC. This encodes CASSHPGGYEQYF.

The chain has TRBV6-5 and TRBJ2-5; 7 bases are shared with TRBD2. Germline CDR1 reads MNHEY; CDR2 reads SVGAGI. The length of the CDR3 is 15 residues. V shed 0 bases and J 5 bases; nucleotides not matched to a gene: 6. The CDR3 is CASSYSGGLGETQYF. CDR3 nucleotide sequence: TGTGCCAGCAGTTACTCGGGGGGGTTGGGGGAGACCCAGTACTTC.

The gene calls are TRBV9 and TRBJ2-1; 14 nucleotides agree with TRBD2. This CDR3 has 17 amino acids. The ends lost 4 bases at V and 12 bases at J; junction bases unmatched: 15. The germline CDR1 and CDR2 sequences are SGDLS and YYNGEE. The CDR3 region has the DNA TGTGCCAGCAGCTTCCTTGGACTAGCGGGAGGCACTGGGCGGCAGTTCTTC. This sequence encodes CASSFLGLAGGTGRQFF.

The chain couples TRBV11-2 to TRBJ1-1; D possibly corresponds to TRBD1 (5 bases). V shed 2 bases and J shed 5 bases, with 15 bases lying between them. Germline lookup yields CDR1 SGHAT and CDR2 FQNNGV. The CDR3 spans 15 residues. This chain's CDR3 is CASSLSRGAGTEAFF. The CDR3 DNA reads TGTGCCAGCAGCTTATCCCGTGGGGCTGGGACTGAAGCTTTCTTT.

This clone occurred once. The V gene is TRBV12-5, the J gene TRBJ1-1, with 7 positions matching TRBD1. Germline V gives CDR1 LGHNT, CDR2 FRNRAP. This CDR3 spans 15 amino acids. Unmatched junction bases numbered 9, after V lost 2 bases and J lost 6 bases. The CDR3 sequence: CASGLSTGAFAEAFF. Here the CDR3 DNA reads TGTGCTAGTGGTTTGTCAACAGGGGCTTTCGCTGAAGCTTTCTTT. The whole variable domain, remainder taken from reference TRBV12-5 and TRBJ1-1, is DARVTQTPRHKVTEMGQEVTMRCQPILGHNTVFWYRQTMMQGLELLAYFRNRAPLDDSGMPKDRFSAEMPDATLATLKIQPSEPRDSAVYFCASGLSTGAFAEAFFGQGTRLTVV.

The chain joins TRBV7-3 to TRBJ2-1, with D possibly TRBD1 on 6 matching bases. The CDR3 is 17 amino acids. V shed 2 bases and J shed 0 bases, with 14 bases lying between them. CDR1 and CDR2 from the germline V gene are SGHTA and FQGTGA. The CDR3 reads CASSLFRGPSSYNEQFF. CDR3 DNA: TGTGCCAGCAGCTTATTCAGGGGCCCGAGCTCCTACAATGAGCAGTTCTTC.

The chain has TRBV14 and TRBJ2-1; TRBD2 might be the D (6 bases). Germline V gene data show CDR1 as SGHDN and CDR2 as FVKESK. Between the trimmed V and J ends, which lost 0 bases and 4 bases, there was a span of 16 bases. The CDR3 runs 17 residues. The chain's CDR3 is CASSQDLRGTGYNEQFF. The CDR3 DNA follows: TGTGCCAGCAGCCAAGATCTTCGCGGGACGGGATACAATGAGCAGTTCTTC.

This clone was seen just once. The chain uses TRBV29-1 and TRBJ2-2; 9 nucleotides line up with TRBD1. The CDR3 has 13 residues. The germline V gene has CDR1 SQVTM and CDR2 ANQGSEA. The V segment lost 3 bases and the J segment 7 bases; nucleotides outside the gene matches: 3. The CDR3 region has the DNA TGCAGCGTTGAGGGACAGGGAGGCGGGGAGCTGTTTTTT. Residues: CSVEGQGGGELFF.

CDR3 residues: CASSVAIMNTEAFF. The DNA of the CDR3 is TGTGCCAGCAGCGTTGCTATTATGAACACTGAAGCTTTCTTT. V gene TRBV9 combines with J gene TRBJ1-1; D unclear. This CDR3 comprises 14 residues. Trimming cost V 2 bases and J 0 bases, with 8 bases left between them. Per germline, CDR1 SGDLS and CDR2 YYNGEE.

V is TRBV6-5 and J is TRBJ1-2, with unresolved D. The V gene's germline CDR1 is MNHEY and CDR2 SVGAGI. CDR3 length equals 14 residues. V dropped 2 bases and J dropped 6 bases, with 13 bases sitting between them. The CDR3 is CASSYLSGKNGYTF. CDR3 DNA: TGTGCCAGCAGTTACCTCTCAGGCAAGAATGGCTACACCTTC.

V and J are TRBV9 and TRBJ2-7, with 9 bases identical to TRBD1. The V and J ends lost 2 bases and 4 bases, in that order; junction bases with no gene match: 7. This CDR3 is built from 15 residues. Germline CDR1 reads SGDLS; CDR2 reads YYNGEE. CDR3 loop: CASSVRDRDPYEQYF. The DNA for the CDR3 is TGTGCCAGCAGCGTCCGGGACAGGGACCCGTACGAGCAGTACTTC.

The table lists this clone with a few counts. V gene TRBV12-5 combines with J gene TRBJ1-1; no definite D call. The V and J ends lost 2 bases and 1 base respectively, with 5 bases between them. The V gene's germline CDR1 is LGHNT and CDR2 FRNRAP. The CDR3 sequence is 13 residues long. The DNA of the CDR3 is TGTGCTAGTGGTTTGAGCCGGAACACTGAAGCTTTCTTT. Encoded protein: CASGLSRNTEAFF.

This chain connects TRBV28 to TRBJ2-1; 8 positions agree with TRBD2. Germline assignment: CDR1 MDHEN and CDR2 SYDVKM. The CDR3 runs 14 residues. V shed 5 bases and J 5 bases; nucleotides not matched to a gene: 5. The chain's CDR3 is CASSPGTRNNEQFF. Written as DNA, the CDR3 is TGTGCCAGCAGTCCCGGGACTAGAAACAATGAGCAGTTCTTC.

The V call is TRBV10-3, the J call TRBJ1-6; D is undetermined. The V gene's germline CDR1 is ENHRY and CDR2 SYGVKD. Trimming took off 4 bases at V and 9 bases at J, with 13 bases between the two ends. This CDR3 has 14 residues. CDR3 DNA: TGTGCCATCAGTGTAGGGAAAGAGGGTTCACCCCTCCACTTT. Translating it yields CAISVGKEGSPLHF.